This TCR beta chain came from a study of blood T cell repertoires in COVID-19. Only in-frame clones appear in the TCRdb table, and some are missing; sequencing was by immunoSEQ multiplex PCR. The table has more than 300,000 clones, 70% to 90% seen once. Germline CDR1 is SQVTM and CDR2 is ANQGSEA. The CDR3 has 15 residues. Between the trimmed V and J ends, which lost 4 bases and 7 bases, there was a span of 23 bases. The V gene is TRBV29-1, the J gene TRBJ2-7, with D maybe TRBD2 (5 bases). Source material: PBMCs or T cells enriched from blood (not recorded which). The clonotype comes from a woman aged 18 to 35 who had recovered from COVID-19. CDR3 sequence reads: CSVADGILGLLEQYF. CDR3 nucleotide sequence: TGCAGCGTTGCAGACGGGATTTTGGGCCTACTTGAGCAGTACTTC.